These T cell receptor beta chains were read from a single sample in a study of monozygotic twins with inflammatory bowel disease. TCRdb reprocessed the 5' RACE reads and stores each CDR3 protein as one record, lacking DNA. Its listing shows 350,000 to 550,000 distinct CDR3 sequences. The sequencing sample was made of blood. Source of these receptors: a human donor with ulcerative colitis or Crohn's disease, or a healthy co-twin of an affected twin (not recorded which). The CDR3 runs from the conserved cysteine through the conserved F or W. The order of the fields is V gene, J gene, CDR3 protein.

TRBV6-6	TRBJ1-4	CASSYTATNEKLFF
TRBV6-5	TRBJ1-5	CASSYSGGSNQPQHF
TRBV6-1	TRBJ2-7	CASSEWETSSYEQYF
TRBV6-4	TRBJ2-4	CASSPMPGLAGPIAKNIQYF
TRBV12-3/TRBV12-4	TRBJ1-5	CASSPAGTGEGNQPQHF
TRBV11-2	TRBJ2-7	CASTGTGGSGEQYF
TRBV20-1	TRBJ2-1	CSVPRDRHPEQFF
TRBV11-2	TRBJ2-1	CASSSDGFNDGQFF
TRBV7-8	TRBJ2-1	CASSLVGLAGYNEQFF
TRBV6-5	TRBJ1-5	CASSYSVEQPQHF
TRBV11-3	TRBJ2-2	CASSLILSAGTGELFF
TRBV5-1	TRBJ2-2	CASSEPRGTGELFF
TRBV19	TRBJ2-3	CASRGLAAGDTQYF
TRBV11-3	TRBJ2-7	CASSLEVGTGQYF
TRBV2	TRBJ2-1	CASSLLANYNEQFF
TRBV7-2	TRBJ2-3	CASSLASLAVLPASTQYF